This passage covers 29 T cell receptor beta chains from one sample sequenced in a study of blood T cell repertoires in COVID-19. Profiling relied on immunoSEQ multiplex PCR, and the TCRdb table lists in-frame clones only, not all of them. The sample has a few hundred thousand clones, roughly 88% seen once; the top ten hold 2.2%. Sequencing used PBMCs or T cells enriched from blood (not recorded which). The receptor set was obtained from a man aged 30 to 39 who had recovered from COVID-19.

This chain joins TRBV7-9 and TRBJ1-6; 7 bases are shared with TRBD1. The CDR3 runs to 12 residues. Germline CDR1 reads SEHNR; CDR2 reads FQNEAQ (reference sequence). J was trimmed by 7 bases and V by 8 bases; bases with no gene match: 2. In DNA, the CDR3 is TGTGCCAGCGGGACAGCCAATTCACCCCTCCACTTT. Translated, it gives CASGTANSPLHF.

This sequence joins TRBV5-4 and TRBJ2-1; 15 positions match TRBD2. V dropped 5 bases and J dropped 0; count of bases not matched to a gene: 3. This CDR3 has 17 amino acids. CDR1 and CDR2 from the germline V gene are SGHNT and YYREEE (reference sequence). For the CDR3, the DNA is TGTGCCAGCAGGACGGGACTAGCGGGGGGCTCCTACAATGAGCAGTTCTTC. Its translation is CASRTGLAGGSYNEQFF.

This clone was seen just once. The gene calls are TRBV10-3 and TRBJ1-1; TRBD1 matches at 7 bases. The J segment lost 0 bases and the V segment lost 6 bases, leaving 7 bases of the junction unmatched. Germline-derived CDR1 and CDR2 are ENHRY and SYGVKD. This CDR3 has 15 amino acids. The CDR3 DNA reads TGTGCCATCAGACGGGACAGCGCTATGAACACTGAAGCTTTCTTT. Translation gives CAIRRDSAMNTEAFF.

V gene TRBV10-3 combines with J gene TRBJ1-1; D ambiguous. The CDR3 sequence is 15 residues long. Germline CDR1 ENHRY, CDR2 SYGVKD. V dropped 1 base and J dropped 3 bases, with 12 bases sitting between them. The CDR3 sequence is CAISELGSGYTEAFF. The CDR3 nucleotides are TGTGCCATCAGTGAGTTGGGCTCAGGATACACTGAAGCTTTCTTT.

This rearrangement joins TRBV7-9 to TRBJ2-5, with D possibly TRBD1 on 5 matching bases. The CDR3 is made up of 14 amino acids. CDR1 is SEHNR, CDR2 FQNEAQ, per germline (reference sequence). V was shortened by 5 bases and J by 2 bases, with 12 bases between the two germline ends. The CDR3 region is CASSPQTGQETQYF. In DNA, the CDR3 is TGTGCCAGCAGCCCCCAAACAGGTCAAGAGACCCAGTACTTC.

The J gene is TRBJ1-1, the V gene TRBV7-9; no definite D call. Germline lookup yields CDR1 SEHNR and CDR2 FQNEAQ (reference sequence). Trimming took off 3 bases at V and 0 bases at J, with 8 bases between the two ends. The CDR3 sequence is 14 residues long. The CDR3: CASSFNLLNTEAFF. DNA of the CDR3: TGTGCCAGCAGCTTTAATCTCTTGAACACTGAAGCTTTCTTT.

Only one count was recorded for this clone. This chain's CDR3 is CASSQEIVRTGNEKLFF. The CDR3 DNA reads TGTGCCAGCAGCCAAGAAATCGTTAGGACTGGTAATGAAAAACTGTTTTTT. The chain employs TRBV3-1 (or the pseudogene TRBV3-2) and TRBJ1-4; no firm D call. The CDR3 spans 17 residues. The V gene lost 0 bases and the J gene lost 4 bases, with 15 bases spanning the gap. Germline lookup yields CDR1 LGHDT and CDR2 YNNKEL (reference sequence).

V gene TRBV10-3 combines with J gene TRBJ1-2, with TRBD1 matching over 9 bases. CDR1 and CDR2 (germline): ENHRY, SYGVKD. The CDR3 consists of 14 residues. With 5 bases clipped from V and 6 bases from J, the junction kept 7 bases outside the gene matches. CDR3 DNA sequence: TGTGCCATCAGTATAGACAGGACAGGGGATGGCTACACCTTC. Translating gives CAISIDRTGDGYTF.

This clone was found a few times. J is TRBJ2-1 and V is TRBV5-6; 13 bases are a match to TRBD2. V dropped 0 bases and J dropped 1; count of bases not matched to a gene: 7. CDR1 SGHDT and CDR2 YYEEEE come from the germline V gene. This CDR3 comprises 19 residues. CDR3 sequence: CASSLVATSGGRSYNEQFF. The CDR3 DNA reads TGTGCCAGCAGCTTGGTAGCGACTAGCGGGGGGCGGTCCTACAATGAGCAGTTCTTC.

This clone appeared a single time. The J gene is TRBJ1-3, the V gene TRBV7-8; no clear D. The CDR3 runs to 12 residues. Germline V CDR1 and CDR2: SGHVS, FQNEAQ. Trimming left V 5 bases short and J 1 base short, with 3 bases between. The CDR3 DNA is TGTGCCAGCAGCCTATCTGGAAACACCATATATTTT. Its translation is CASSLSGNTIYF.

The V gene is TRBV7-2, the J gene TRBJ1-5; 8 nucleotides line up with TRBD1. This CDR3 region has 15 residues. V shed 5 bases and J 1 base; nucleotides not matched to a gene: 4. CDR1 SGHTA and CDR2 FQGNSA come from the germline V gene. CDR3 residues: CASSPRGQSNQPQHF. The CDR3, as DNA: TGTGCCAGCAGCCCCAGGGGGCAGAGCAATCAGCCCCAGCATTTT. The whole variable domain, filled in from reference TRBV7-2 and TRBJ1-5, reads GAGVSQSPSNKVTEKGKDVELRCDPISGHTALYWYRQSLGQGLEFLIYFQGNSAPDKSGLPSDRFSAERTGGSVSTLTIQRTQQEDSAVYLCASSPRGQSNQPQHFGDGTRLSIL.

The chain couples TRBV24-1 to TRBJ1-2; D may be TRBD1 (6 bases). The V end was cut by 8 bases, the J end by 8 bases, with 20 bases between. This CDR3 contains 14 residues. The V gene's germline CDR1 is KGHDR and CDR2 SFDVKD. The CDR3 DNA sequence: TGTGCCACCAAAACACAGGGCCTTGGAGGCGGCTACACCTTC. This gives the protein CATKTQGLGGGYTF.

The sample holds one count of this clone. J is TRBJ1-2 and V is TRBV29-1, with D perhaps TRBD1 (6 bases). From germline, CDR1 is SQVTM and CDR2 ANQGSEA. The CDR3 sequence is 17 residues long. The V end lost 3 bases, the J end lost 7 bases, and 27 bases lay between the germline ends. In DNA, the CDR3 is TGCAGCGTTGAGATAGTTTGTGGGGACACCCTTATGTGTGGCTACACCTTC. The encoded protein is CSVEIVCGDTLMCGYTF.

This clone is a singleton in its sample. The rearrangement joins TRBV5-4 to TRBJ1-5; a weak D match, TRBD1 (5 bases). The V end lost 1 base, the J end lost 7 bases, and 12 bases lay between the germline ends. The CDR3 has 14 residues. Germline lookup yields CDR1 SGHNT and CDR2 YYREEE (reference sequence). The CDR3 region is CASSLWGESQPQHF. The CDR3 coding sequence is TGTGCCAGCAGCTTGTGGGGGGAGAGCCAGCCCCAGCATTTT.

V is TRBV5-1 and J is TRBJ2-5, with D unclear. There are 14 residues in the CDR3. The V end lost 1 base, the J end lost 2 bases, and 9 bases lay between the germline ends. In germline, CDR1 is SGHRS, CDR2 YFSETQ. In DNA form, the CDR3 reads TGCGCCAGCAGCTTGTATTCCGGGCAAGAGACCCAGTACTTC. Encoded protein: CASSLYSGQETQYF.

This clone was picked up one time. V and J are TRBV29-1 and TRBJ1-4; 7 bases line up with TRBD1. Germline trimming cut 6 bases from V and 7 bases from J; bases unmatched to any gene: 11. Germline CDR1 is SQVTM and CDR2 is ANQGSEA. This CDR3 region has 14 residues. CDR3 DNA sequence: TGCAGCGTGAGACGACAGGGTCTGGGTGAAAAACTGTTTTTT. This translates into CSVRRQGLGEKLFF.

CDR3 residues: CASSYGSRGNTEAFF. DNA for the CDR3: TGTGCCAGCAGTTATGGTTCCCGAGGGAACACTGAAGCTTTCTTT. The V and J genes are TRBV6-5 and TRBJ1-1; D not resolved. Germline V gene data show CDR1 as MNHEY and CDR2 as SVGAGI. The length of the CDR3 is 15 residues. Trimming pared 3 bases from V and 1 base from J, leaving 12 bases between.

The chain joins TRBV19 to TRBJ1-5; 7 bases agree with TRBD1. CDR3 length: 16 amino acids. Germline V CDR1 and CDR2: LNHDA, SQIVND (reference sequence). V shed 6 bases, J shed 4 bases, and the junction held 12 bases outside the gene matches. Here the CDR3 reads CASRPQWGQRNQPQHF. CDR3 in DNA: TGTGCCAGTAGACCTCAATGGGGACAGAGGAATCAGCCCCAGCATTTT.

This clone was observed a handful of times. The CDR3 is CAISESLAVSYEQYF. The CDR3 DNA is TGTGCCATCAGTGAGAGTCTAGCGGTCTCCTACGAGCAGTACTTC. This rearrangement joins TRBV10-3 to TRBJ2-7; 7 nucleotides match TRBD2. This CDR3 region has 15 residues. Germline lookup yields CDR1 ENHRY and CDR2 SYGVKD. The J segment lost 0 bases and the V segment lost 2 bases, leaving 4 bases of the junction unmatched.

This rearrangement joins TRBV27 to TRBJ1-5; 12 nucleotides align to TRBD1. V trimming: 6 bases; J trimming: 3 bases; junction bases outside the gene matches: 9. CDR3 length: 17 amino acids. Germline assignment: CDR1 MNHEY and CDR2 SMNVEV (reference sequence). In DNA form, the CDR3 reads TGTGCCAGCAGAAGATCCGGGACAGGGGGCTTCAATCAGCCCCAGCATTTT. It is translated as CASRRSGTGGFNQPQHF.

The chain recombines TRBV30 with TRBJ1-2; D perhaps matches TRBD1 (5 bases). In germline, CDR1 is GTSNPN, CDR2 SVGIG (reference sequence). Trimming pared 4 bases from V and 8 bases from J, leaving 17 bases between. This CDR3 is 13 amino acids long. Here the CDR3 reads CAWTLGGLMGYTF. The CDR3 coding sequence is TGTGCCTGGACTTTGGGGGGGTTAATGGGCTACACCTTC. Full variable domain (remainder filled in from reference TRBV30 and TRBJ1-2): SQTIHQWPATLVQPVGSPLSLECTVEGTSNPNLYWYRQAAGRGLQLLFYSVGIGQISSEVPQNLSASRPQDRQFILSSKKLLLSDSGFYLCAWTLGGLMGYTFGSGTRLTVV.

The chain uses TRBV12-3 or TRBV12-4 and TRBJ1-1; maybe TRBD1 (6 bases). Between the trimmed V and J ends, which lost 3 bases and 11 bases, there was a span of 16 bases. The CDR3 spans 13 residues. DNA for the CDR3: TGTGCCAGCAGTTTTAGGGGCAGGGGTGACGCTTTCTTT. It encodes CASSFRGRGDAFF.

The chain is built from TRBV3-1 (or the pseudogene TRBV3-2) and TRBJ1-1, with a weak D call TRBD1 (5 bases). Per germline, CDR1 LGHDT and CDR2 YNNKEL (reference sequence). This CDR3 contains 14 residues. V was clipped by 6 bases and J by 1 base, with 12 bases between them. The DNA of the CDR3 is TGTGCCAGCAGTCCTCCCGGGGGGAACACTGAAGCTTTCTTT. Its translation: CASSPPGGNTEAFF.

The rearrangement joins TRBV12-3 or TRBV12-4 to TRBJ1-2; D gene unclear. The CDR3 contains 11 residues. V was trimmed by 8 bases and J by 7 bases, leaving 11 bases between them. The CDR3: CASGALGGYTF. CDR3 nucleotide sequence: TGTGCCAGCGGAGCGTTGGGTGGCTACACCTTC.

This chain connects TRBV24-1 to TRBJ2-2; TRBD1 might be the D (6 bases). Germline V lookup: CDR1 KGHDR, CDR2 SFDVKD. V was cut by 4 bases and J by 0 bases, with 11 bases left in between. The CDR3 is 16 residues long. The CDR3 DNA sequence: TGTGCCACCAGTGAGAACAGGGCAACGAACACCGGGGAGCTGTTTTTT. This translates into CATSENRATNTGELFF.

The J gene is TRBJ1-1, the V gene TRBV5-1, with 7 positions matching TRBD1. The CDR3 length is 14 residues. CDR1 is SGHRS and CDR2 is YFSETQ in the germline V gene. V gave up 4 bases and J gave up 5 bases; unmatched junction bases: 8. The CDR3 loop reads CASSPQGGWTEAFF. CDR3 nucleotide sequence: TGCGCCAGCAGCCCGCAAGGGGGCTGGACTGAAGCTTTCTTT.

The rearrangement joins TRBV9 to TRBJ1-1, with 8 bases lining up with TRBD1. V dropped 3 bases and J dropped 1; count of bases not matched to a gene: 5. The germline V gene has CDR1 SGDLS and CDR2 YYNGEE. CDR3 length equals 15 residues. CDR3 protein: CASSATGTGNTEAFF. CDR3 sequence (DNA): TGTGCCAGCAGCGCGACCGGGACAGGGAACACTGAAGCTTTCTTT.

V usage is TRBV27 and J usage is TRBJ2-2; 7 bases are shared with TRBD1. V shed 6 bases, J shed 5 bases, and the junction held 9 bases outside the gene matches. The germline V gene encodes CDR1 MNHEY and CDR2 SMNVEV (reference sequence). There are 15 residues in the CDR3. This CDR3 reads CASRTLQQGTGELFF. In DNA, the CDR3 is TGTGCCAGCAGAACCCTTCAACAGGGGACCGGGGAGCTGTTTTTT.

The rearrangement joins TRBV10-3 to TRBJ1-3; D ambiguous. The CDR3 totals 13 residues. V shed 3 bases and J shed 0 bases, with 3 bases lying between them. Per the germline V gene, CDR1 is ENHRY and CDR2 is SYGVKD. CDR3 sequence: CAISDLSGNTIYF. The CDR3 coding sequence is TGTGCCATCAGTGATCTCTCTGGAAACACCATATATTTT.